A selection of T cell receptor beta chains follows, all from one sample in a study of post-analysis software for immune sequencing data. Via MiXCR, TCRdb re-called the PCR reads, giving one row per CDR3 protein. The sample yields roughly 620,000 distinct CDR3 sequences, around 47% seen once. The sequenced material came from blood. These receptors were collected from a girl under 18 with multiple sclerosis. Both conserved end residues are part of each CDR3. The D gene is left open where the match is weak. The size field is filled for only some rows; it gives once, few, many or a size class.

v_gene	len	d_gene	abundance	j_gene	CDR3nt	CDR3aa
TRBV7-7	14	TRBD1	.	TRBJ2-5	TGTGCTAGCAGCTTTGGGACAGTAGGAGGGACCCAGTACTTC	CASSFGTVGGTQYF
TRBV20-1	16	TRBD1	few	TRBJ2-7	TGCAGTGCTAGAGATCAAGGTTGGGGACAGGATTACGAGCAGTACTTC	CSARDQGWGQDYEQYF
TRBV5-1	15	TRBD2	once	TRBJ2-3	TGCGCCAGCAGCAATAGCGGGAGGGACACAGATACGCAGTATTTT	CASSNSGRDTDTQYF
TRBV7-8	17	.	few	TRBJ2-5	TGTGCCAGCAGCTATCATTCGCCCGGAGGGGTGAGTGAGACCCAGTACTTC	CASSYHSPGGVSETQYF
TRBV10-3	17	.	few	TRBJ2-3	TGTGCCATCAGTGAGTCCCCTGCATGGGGTGTCACAGATACGCAGTATTTT	CAISESPAWGVTDTQYF
TRBV4-2	16	.	few	TRBJ2-5	TGTGCCAGCAGCCAAGATCCACACCCGTACCAAGAGACCCAGTACTTC	CASSQDPHPYQETQYF
TRBV12-3/TRBV12-4	12	.	.	TRBJ1-1	TGTGCCAGCACGAGTTTGAACACTGAAGCTTTCTTT	CASTSLNTEAFF
TRBV3-1	16	.	.	TRBJ2-6	TGTGCCAGCAGCCAAGAGTTGACTACTGGGGCCAACGTCCTGACTTTC	CASSQELTTGANVLTF
TRBV5-1	17	TRBD1	.	TRBJ1-5	TGCGCCAGCAGAAAGGTTCCAGGGGGCGACGGGAATCAGCCCCAGCATTTT	CASRKVPGGDGNQPQHF
TRBV4-1	18	.	.	TRBJ2-4	TGCGCCAGCAGCCAAGGGGGACTTAAGGAGTCAGCCAAAAACATTCAGTACTTC	CASSQGGLKESAKNIQYF
TRBV10-3	14	.	few	TRBJ2-3	TGTGCCATCAGTGGAGGGGGTGTCACAGATACGCAGTATTTT	CAISGGGVTDTQYF
TRBV7-8	13	.	few	TRBJ2-3	TGTGCCAGCGAGGCTCAAGAGTCAGATACGCAGTATTTT	CASEAQESDTQYF
TRBV29-1	12	.	.	TRBJ2-1	TGCAGCCCGGATGGCAGGGGAGATGAGCAGTTCTTC	CSPDGRGDEQFF
TRBV6-6	13	TRBD1	.	TRBJ1-5	TGTGCCGGCAGACAGGGACGCAATCAGCCCCAGCATTTT	CAGRQGRNQPQHF
TRBV20-1	14	TRBD1	few	TRBJ2-7	TGCAGTGCTAGCCCGGGACAGGGGCCTGCCGAGCAGTACTTC	CSASPGQGPAEQYF
TRBV7-9	17	.	.	TRBJ2-1	TGTGCCAGCAGCTTAGCCCGGACGGCTAGTACCTACAATGAGCAGTTCTTC	CASSLARTASTYNEQFF
TRBV20-1	15	.	.	TRBJ2-4	TGCAGTGCTAGAGCACAGGTCCGAGCCAAAAACATTCAGTACTTC	CSARAQVRAKNIQYF
TRBV5-1	15	.	few	TRBJ1-1	TGCGCCAGCAGCTTGGTTGGGGGGGTAAGCACTGAAGCTTTCTTT	CASSLVGGVSTEAFF
TRBV13	14	.	.	TRBJ2-1	TGTGCCAGCAGCGCCCGGGACTTCTACAATGAGCAGTTCTTC	CASSARDFYNEQFF
TRBV7-3	17	TRBD2	.	TRBJ2-3	TGTGCCAGCAGCTTAACGCCCGGGGGAGGGGGCACAGATACGCAGTATTTT	CASSLTPGGGGTDTQYF
TRBV28	14	.	.	TRBJ1-1	TGTGCCAGCAGCTACCGACGGGGGAACACTGAAGCTTTCTTT	CASSYRRGNTEAFF
TRBV9	10	.	.	TRBJ2-1	TGTGCCAGCGGCCCCGGTGAGCAGTTCTTC	CASGPGEQFF
TRBV7-8	15	TRBD2	few	TRBJ2-3	TGTGCCAGCAGCGCGGGGGGGCAATTCACAGATACGCAGTATTTT	CASSAGGQFTDTQYF
TRBV20-1	13	.	.	TRBJ2-3	TGCAGTGCTCGACCCCGAGACACAGATACGCAGTATTTT	CSARPRDTDTQYF
TRBV7-2	17	.	.	TRBJ2-6	TGTGCCAGCAGCCATGCCTTCGGGGGATCTGGGGCCAACGTCCTGACTTTC	CASSHAFGGSGANVLTF
TRBV4-1	18	TRBD2	.	TRBJ2-3	TGCGCCAGCAGCCAAGGATTTAGCGGGAAGACGAGCACAGATACGCAGTATTTT	CASSQGFSGKTSTDTQYF
TRBV29-1	13	.	.	TRBJ1-2	TGCAGCGTTGAAGGGACCCTGAGAGGCGGCTACACCTTC	CSVEGTLRGGYTF
TRBV20-1	13	TRBD2	few	TRBJ2-5	TGCAGTGCTCCGACTAGCGGGAGGGAGACCCAGTACTTC	CSAPTSGRETQYF
TRBV25-1	15	TRBD2	.	TRBJ2-7	TGTGCCAGCGTCGCCCCGGCTAGCGGGAGGAACGAGCAGTACTTC	CASVAPASGRNEQYF
TRBV29-1	13	.	once	TRBJ2-2	TGCAGCTCGACAGGCCTTAACACCGGGGAGCTGTTTTTT	CSSTGLNTGELFF
TRBV12-3/TRBV12-4	14	.	.	TRBJ2-5	TGTGCCAGCAGTTCAACAGTGCCGCAAGAGACCCAGTACTTC	CASSSTVPQETQYF
TRBV7-2	14	.	.	TRBJ1-2	TGTGCCAGCAGCTTAGTCGGGACGAACTATGGCTACACCTTC	CASSLVGTNYGYTF
TRBV11-2	14	TRBD2	.	TRBJ2-1	TGTGCCAGCACACGCGGACTAGTCTACAATGAGCAGTTCTTC	CASTRGLVYNEQFF
TRBV27	14	TRBD2	once	TRBJ2-1	TGTGCCAGCAGTTTGGGCGGGAGGGTGGATGAGCAGTTCTTC	CASSLGGRVDEQFF
TRBV5-1	15	TRBD2	many	TRBJ2-7	TGCGCCAGCAGCCTAGGACTAGCGGGAGGCTACGAGCAGTACTTC	CASSLGLAGGYEQYF
TRBV7-2	16	TRBD1	.	TRBJ2-3	TGTGCCAGCAGCTTAGTTTTAGGGGGCCTCACAGATACGCAGTATTTT	CASSLVLGGLTDTQYF
TRBV2	13	.	.	TRBJ1-2	TGTGCCAGCAGTGAGAAGGTCGCCTATGGCTACACCTTC	CASSEKVAYGYTF
TRBV6-2/TRBV6-3	14	.	.	TRBJ2-1	TGTGCCAGCAGGTGGGACTCCCTCCACAAGGAGCAGTTCTTC	CASRWDSLHKEQFF
TRBV6-5	15	TRBD1	.	TRBJ2-7	TGTGCCAGCAGTTACTCGGGACAGGGATTCTCCGAGCAGTACTTC	CASSYSGQGFSEQYF
TRBV20-1	18	.	.	TRBJ2-7	TGCAGTGCTAAGGAGGGTGGGGGAGGAAGGCAAGGCAACTACGAGCAGTACTTC	CSAKEGGGGRQGNYEQYF
TRBV12-3/TRBV12-4	15	TRBD2	few	TRBJ2-7	TGTGCCAGCAGTCGGACTAGCGGGATTAGTTATGAGCAGTACTTC	CASSRTSGISYEQYF
TRBV7-2	18	.	.	TRBJ2-1	TGTGCCAGCAGCTTAGAGGGTTTGGGCGGGCGCTCCTACAATGAGCAGTTCTTC	CASSLEGLGGRSYNEQFF
TRBV20-1	17	.	.	TRBJ2-7	TGCAGTGCTAGAAAACAAGGGGAGACAGTCCCTTACAACGAGCAGTACTTC	CSARKQGETVPYNEQYF
TRBV12-3/TRBV12-4	13	.	.	TRBJ2-3	TGTGCCAGCAGTTTTTACAGTTCGGATACGCAGTATTTT	CASSFYSSDTQYF
TRBV12-3/TRBV12-4	15	.	.	TRBJ2-1	TGTGCCAGCACCGCGGGACGACTTGACTACAATGAGCAGTTCTTC	CASTAGRLDYNEQFF
TRBV24-1	15	TRBD2	.	TRBJ2-3	TGTGCCACCAGTGATTTTAGCGGGAGTCGAGATACGCAGTATTTT	CATSDFSGSRDTQYF
TRBV2	13	.	.	TRBJ2-7	TGTGCCAGCACTTCGACAGGCGCTCGGGAGCAGTACTTC	CASTSTGAREQYF
TRBV2	13	TRBD2	few	TRBJ2-7	TGTGCCATTCCGGGACTAGCGTCTTACGAGCAGTACTTC	CAIPGLASYEQYF
TRBV10-3	12	.	.	TRBJ2-7	TGTGCCATCCGAGAGGACTCCTACGAGCAGTACTTC	CAIREDSYEQYF
TRBV18	17	.	.	TRBJ1-6	TGTGCCAGCTCATCCTCAGCAAGTCCACCCTATAATTCACCCCTCCACTTT	CASSSSASPPYNSPLHF
TRBV5-1	11	TRBD1	.	TRBJ1-2	TGCGCCAGCAGCGACAGGGTCGGCTACACCTTC	CASSDRVGYTF
TRBV7-2	14	.	once	TRBJ2-2	TGTGCCAGCAGCATAGGAGTTTTTAACGGGGAGCTGTTTTTT	CASSIGVFNGELFF
TRBV7-9	16	TRBD1	.	TRBJ1-1	TGTGCCAGCAGCTCTATGAGACAGGGGTCGAACACTGAAGCTTTCTTT	CASSSMRQGSNTEAFF
TRBV5-1	15	.	.	TRBJ2-1	TGCGCCAGCAGCCCTCCCGTGGGCCTCTGCAATGAGCAGTTCTTC	CASSPPVGLCNEQFF
TRBV2	15	TRBD1	.	TRBJ2-5	TGTGCCAGCAGCCCCGGACAGGGGTCGTTGGAGACCCAGTACTTC	CASSPGQGSLETQYF
TRBV4-1	15	.	.	TRBJ1-1	TGCGCCAGCAGCCAAGATAGGCGGCCGAACACTGAAGCTTTCTTT	CASSQDRRPNTEAFF
TRBV7-2	16	TRBD1	.	TRBJ2-5	TGTGCCAGCAGCCATAGGGGGCCAGTCGGGTGGGAGACCCAGTACTTC	CASSHRGPVGWETQYF
TRBV5-1	14	TRBD2	.	TRBJ2-1	TGCGCCAGCAGCTTTAAAGCGGGATCCAATGAGCAGTTCTTC	CASSFKAGSNEQFF
TRBV7-8	16	.	.	TRBJ1-4	TGTGCCAGCAGCTTAGCGATATTCAGTAGGAGGGAAAAACTGTTTTTT	CASSLAIFSRREKLFF
TRBV20-1	15	TRBD1	.	TRBJ1-6	TGCAGTGCTAGAGAACAGGGGGCATGGAATTCACCCCTCCACTTT	CSAREQGAWNSPLHF